This T cell receptor beta chain was captured by sequencing in a study of control samples from healthy donors and cancer patients. Sequenced by immunoSEQ multiplex PCR; TCRdb stores in-frame clones only, minus some. The table lists tens of thousands of clones, around 95% of them singletons. The CDR3 has 12 residues. The germline CDR1 and CDR2 sequences are KGHSH and LQKENI. Trimming cost V 2 bases and J 9 bases, with 8 bases left between them. J is TRBJ2-1 and V is TRBV18, with a tentative D call TRBD1 (5 bases). Source material: blood. The receptor's source is a man in his thirties or forties in good health. CDR3 DNA sequence: TGTGCCAGCTCACCAGGGGCAGTTGAGCAGTTCTTC. This gives the protein CASSPGAVEQFF.